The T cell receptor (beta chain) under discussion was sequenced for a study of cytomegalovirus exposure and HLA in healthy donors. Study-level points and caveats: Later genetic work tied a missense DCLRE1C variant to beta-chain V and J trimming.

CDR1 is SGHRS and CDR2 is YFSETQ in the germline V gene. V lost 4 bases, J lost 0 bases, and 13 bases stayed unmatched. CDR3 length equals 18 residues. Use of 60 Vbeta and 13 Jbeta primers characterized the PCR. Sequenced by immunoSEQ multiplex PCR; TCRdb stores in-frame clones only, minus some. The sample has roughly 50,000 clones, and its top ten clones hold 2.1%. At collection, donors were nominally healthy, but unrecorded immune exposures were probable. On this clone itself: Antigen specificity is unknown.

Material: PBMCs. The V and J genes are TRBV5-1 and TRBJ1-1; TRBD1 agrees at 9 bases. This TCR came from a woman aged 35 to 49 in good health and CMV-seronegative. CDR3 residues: CASSLGPGQGRMNTEAFF. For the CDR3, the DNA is TGCGCCAGCAGCCTGGGTCCGGGACAGGGAAGGATGAACACTGAAGCTTTCTTT.